One sample yielded the 32 T cell receptor beta chains listed below, sequenced in a study of blood T cell repertoires in COVID-19. Generated by immunoSEQ multiplex PCR, the TCRdb table keeps only in-frame clones and is missing some. The table has around 8,000 clones, around 88% seen once. Sequencing was performed on peripheral blood. The receptors were sampled from a woman aged 60 to 75 with active COVID-19.

This clone was observed a few times. The chain is built from TRBV7-2 and TRBJ1-6, with TRBD1 matching 7 bases. Germline V lookup: CDR1 SGHTA, CDR2 FQGNSA. V shed 4 bases, J shed 8 bases, and the junction held 8 bases outside the gene matches. The CDR3 loop spans 15 amino acids. CDR3 DNA sequence: TGTGCCAGCAGCTCCCTGACAGGGAGTTATTCACCCCTCCACTTT. This codes for CASSSLTGSYSPLHF.

This sequence joins TRBV7-6 and TRBJ1-3; D is ambiguous. Germline V lookup: CDR1 SGHVS, CDR2 FNYEAQ. Trimming pared 5 bases from V and 0 bases from J, leaving 17 bases between. The CDR3 is made up of 17 amino acids. CDR3 protein: CASSLLGLQSSGNTIYF. The CDR3 DNA sequence: TGTGCCAGCAGCCTACTCGGATTACAGAGCTCTGGAAACACCATATATTTT. Looking up the rest from reference TRBV7-6 and TRBJ1-3 gives the full variable domain: GAGVSQSPRYKVTKRGQDVALRCDPISGHVSLYWYRQALGQGPEFLTYFNYEAQQDKSGLPNDRFSAERPEGSISTLTIQRTEQRDSAMYRCASSLLGLQSSGNTIYFGEGSWLTVV.

This chain connects TRBV2 to TRBJ1-2; D is possibly TRBD1 (5 bases). The germline CDR1 and CDR2 sequences are SNHLY and FYNNEI. The CDR3 is made up of 15 amino acids. Between the trimmed V and J ends, which lost 2 bases and 4 bases, there was a span of 14 bases. CDR3 coding DNA: TGTGCCAGCAGTGAAAGGCAGGGAGGAATCTATGGCTACACCTTC. Translating gives CASSERQGGIYGYTF.

The rearrangement links TRBV27 to TRBJ2-5, with D possibly TRBD2 on 6 matching bases. This CDR3 has 14 residues. Germline CDR1 MNHEY, CDR2 SMNVEV (reference sequence). V was pared by 6 bases and J by 1 base, with 12 bases between. The CDR3 region is CASRGFGGQETQYF. The CDR3 bases are TGTGCCAGCAGGGGATTCGGGGGCCAAGAGACCCAGTACTTC.

This chain uses TRBV5-4 with TRBJ1-2, with 7 bases matching TRBD1. The CDR3 spans 17 residues. Germline lookup yields CDR1 SGHNT and CDR2 YYREEE (reference sequence). Trimming at V came to 1 base and at J to 4 bases, leaving 13 bases not matched to a gene. Here the CDR3 reads CASSLWQGGAVLYGYTF. CDR3 DNA: TGTGCCAGCAGCTTGTGGCAGGGGGGCGCGGTTCTCTATGGCTACACCTTC.

This clone is large in the sample. The chain links TRBV6-5 to TRBJ2-2; 10 nucleotides line up with TRBD1. CDR3 length: 14 residues. The junction had 2 bases not matched to a gene; V was cut back by 7 bases and J by 3 bases. From germline, CDR1 is MNHEY and CDR2 SVGAGI. The CDR3 DNA reads as TGTGCCAGCAAAGGGACAGGGGACACCGGGGAGCTGTTTTTT. This encodes CASKGTGDTGELFF.

The chain is built from TRBV7-9 and TRBJ1-2, with 8 nucleotides matching TRBD1. Germline CDR1 reads SEHNR; CDR2 reads FQNEAQ (reference sequence). The CDR3 consists of 15 residues. After removal of 2 bases from V and 4 bases from J, the junction contained 6 bases not matched to a gene. The CDR3 spells CASSLMQGAVYGYTF. As DNA, the CDR3 is TGTGCCAGCAGCTTAATGCAGGGGGCAGTCTATGGCTACACCTTC.

The V and J genes are TRBV7-9 and TRBJ2-3; 8 nucleotides agree with TRBD1. Per germline, CDR1 SEHNR and CDR2 FQNEAQ (reference sequence). The CDR3 sequence is 14 residues long. J gave up 4 bases and V 5 bases, and 5 bases lay outside the gene matches. The CDR3 spells CASSRGQGADTQYF. In DNA, the CDR3 is TGTGCCAGCAGCCGCGGACAGGGCGCAGATACGCAGTATTTT.

This chain joins TRBV2 and TRBJ1-2; perhaps TRBD1 as D (6 bases). V dropped 2 bases and J dropped 2 bases, with 12 bases sitting between them. Looked up from germline, CDR1 is SNHLY and CDR2 is FYNNEI. The CDR3 is 15 amino acids. The DNA of the CDR3 is TGTGCCAGCAGTGAATGGGCAGGGGCCAACTATGGCTACACCTTC. Its translation: CASSEWAGANYGYTF.

J is TRBJ2-5 and V is TRBV4-1; 10 bases agree with TRBD2. The CDR3 contains 17 residues. V shed 2 bases and J 4 bases; nucleotides not matched to a gene: 10. Germline V gene data show CDR1 as MGHRA and CDR2 as YSYEKL. The CDR3 sequence is CASSQHRTSGLGETQYF. CDR3 sequence (DNA): TGCGCCAGCAGCCAACATAGGACTAGCGGCCTGGGAGAGACCCAGTACTTC.

V gene TRBV6-5 combines with J gene TRBJ1-1, with D uncertain. Germline CDR1 and CDR2: MNHEY and SVGAGI. CDR3 size: 13 residues. Trimming stripped 2 bases from V and 4 bases from J, with 8 bases between. The CDR3 region is CASSYRGPTEAFF. Written as DNA, the CDR3 is TGTGCCAGCAGTTACCGAGGGCCCACTGAAGCTTTCTTT.

This chain uses TRBV4-3 with TRBJ1-1, with a tentative D call TRBD1 (5 bases). The CDR3 has 15 residues. Germline V gene sequence: CDR1 LGHNA, CDR2 YSLEER. The V end lost 1 base, the J end lost 2 bases, and 11 bases lay between the germline ends. DNA of the CDR3: TGCGCCAGCAGCCAAGGGCTACAGGTTAACACTGAAGCTTTCTTT. Amino acid sequence: CASSQGLQVNTEAFF.

The sample holds one count of this clone. The V call is TRBV19, the J call TRBJ1-2, with 10 positions matching TRBD1. Germline V CDR1 and CDR2: LNHDA, SQIVND (reference sequence). This CDR3 region has 14 residues. J lost 7 bases, V lost 5 bases, and 7 bases had no gene match. The CDR3 protein is CASSPGTGDVGYTF. CDR3 coding DNA: TGTGCCAGTAGTCCCGGGACAGGGGATGTTGGCTACACCTTC.

CDR3 in DNA: TGTGCCAGCAGCGTAGGAGGTGGCGGGGGGATCTACGAGCAGTACTTC. This translates into CASSVGGGGGIYEQYF. The gene calls are TRBV9 and TRBJ2-7; 8 positions agree with TRBD2. Germline V gene lookup returns CDR1 SGDLS and CDR2 YYNGEE. This CDR3 region has 16 residues. V shed 0 bases, J shed 3 bases, and the junction held 8 bases outside the gene matches.

The chain joins TRBV28 to TRBJ2-7; D perhaps matches TRBD1 (5 bases). The V and J ends lost 3 bases and 5 bases respectively, with 14 bases between them. The CDR3 loop spans 14 amino acids. Germline V gene sequence: CDR1 MDHEN, CDR2 SYDVKM. The CDR3 loop reads CASSFSLRVNEQYF. The CDR3 region has the DNA TGTGCCAGCAGTTTCTCACTCAGGGTAAACGAGCAGTACTTC.

This clone was seen just once. The V gene is TRBV5-1, the J gene TRBJ2-5, with TRBD2 as a possible D gene (6 bases). V dropped 2 bases and J dropped 2 bases, with 13 bases sitting between them. Germline V gene data show CDR1 as SGHRS and CDR2 as YFSETQ. The CDR3 has 15 residues. CDR3 DNA: TGCGCCAGCAGCTTTCTGTTGGCGGGGCAAGAGACCCAGTACTTC. It is translated as CASSFLLAGQETQYF.

V is TRBV4-1 and J is TRBJ2-6, with 9 bases matching TRBD2. Germline lookup yields CDR1 MGHRA and CDR2 YSYEKL. Trimming took 2 bases from V and 1 from J; bases not matched to a gene: 6. The CDR3 spans 18 residues. CDR3 loop: CASSQTGTSISGANVLTF. CDR3 coding DNA: TGCGCCAGCAGCCAAACCGGGACTAGCATATCTGGGGCCAACGTCCTGACTTTC.

The chain is built from TRBV7-9 and TRBJ1-4; tentatively, D is TRBD1 (5 bases). CDR3 length: 16 amino acids. The V gene's germline CDR1 is SEHNR and CDR2 FQNEAQ (reference sequence). V was clipped by 5 bases and J by 8 bases, with 21 bases between them. CDR3 amino acids: CASSLQTTAIREKLFF. CDR3 sequence (DNA): TGTGCCAGCAGCCTACAAACGACAGCGATTAGGGAAAAACTGTTTTTT.

In this sample, this clone is large. This rearrangement joins TRBV11-3 to TRBJ2-1; D is possibly TRBD2 (6 bases). This CDR3 has 15 amino acids. Per germline, CDR1 SGHNT and CDR2 YENEEA. Trimming removed 5 bases at V and 2 bases at J, with 13 bases between. The CDR3 coding sequence is TGTGCCAGCAGCCAAAGGGACTTGACCTACAATGAGCAGTTCTTC. Protein sequence: CASSQRDLTYNEQFF.

The V gene is TRBV6-2 or TRBV6-3, the J gene TRBJ2-3; 7 bases are shared with TRBD1. The CDR3 has 14 residues. The germline gives CDR1 MNHEY, CDR2 SVGEGT. V trimming: 7 bases; J trimming: 0 bases; junction bases outside the gene matches: 4. DNA for the CDR3: TGTGCCAGCACCCCGACAGGGAGCACAGATACGCAGTATTTT. It specifies CASTPTGSTDTQYF.

The rearrangement uses TRBV6-4 and TRBJ2-3; 8 bases match TRBD1. The V and J ends lost 4 bases and 0 bases, in that order; junction bases with no gene match: 9. Germline V gene data show CDR1 as MRHNA and CDR2 as SNTAGT. The CDR3 loop spans 17 amino acids. The CDR3 nucleotides are TGTGCCAGCAGTGTCCCGACAGGGGAAAAAAGCACAGATACGCAGTATTTT. This gives the protein CASSVPTGEKSTDTQYF.

V gene TRBV28 combines with J gene TRBJ1-4; tentative D call: TRBD1 (6 bases). Germline-derived CDR1 and CDR2 are MDHEN and SYDVKM. This CDR3 comprises 14 residues. V dropped 6 bases and J dropped 5 bases, with 13 bases sitting between them. The CDR3 nucleotides are TGTGCCAGCAGCGGCCCGACAGGCAATGAAAAACTGTTTTTT. Protein sequence: CASSGPTGNEKLFF.

This chain joins TRBV19 and TRBJ2-7; 8 bases line up with TRBD1. J was trimmed by 0 bases and V by 9 bases; bases with no gene match: 1. CDR1 LNHDA and CDR2 SQIVND come from the germline V gene (reference sequence). The CDR3 loop spans 12 amino acids. The CDR3 here is CASGQGSYEQYF. CDR3 DNA sequence: TGTGCCAGCGGACAGGGCTCCTACGAGCAGTACTTC.

The gene calls are TRBV5-1 and TRBJ1-2; D call uncertain. This CDR3 spans 15 amino acids. V was shortened by 3 bases and J by 1 base, with 13 bases between the two germline ends. CDR1 is SGHRS, CDR2 YFSETQ, per germline. The CDR3 DNA follows: TGCGCCAGCAGCTACAACGTAAATCTTAACTATGGCTACACCTTC. It yields the protein CASSYNVNLNYGYTF.

The V gene is TRBV24-1, the J gene TRBJ2-4; D might be TRBD2 (5 bases). Trimming shortened V by 2 bases and J by 0 bases, and 7 bases separated the two germline ends. The germline CDR1 and CDR2 sequences are KGHDR and SFDVKD. The CDR3 covers 15 residues. CDR3 DNA: TGTGCCACCAGTGATTCGGGATTAGCCAAAAACATTCAGTACTTC. Translating it yields CATSDSGLAKNIQYF.

The table lists this clone with a few counts. This chain uses TRBV4-2 with TRBJ2-7; TRBD2 matches at 10 bases. Germline V gene lookup returns CDR1 LGHNA and CDR2 YNFKEQ. Trimming cost V 0 bases and J 4 bases; bases outside gene matches: 3. The CDR3 extends over 15 amino acids. This CDR3 is CASSQEPSGGYEQYF. CDR3 DNA: TGTGCCAGCAGCCAAGAACCTAGCGGGGGTTACGAGCAGTACTTC.

This chain links TRBV29-1 with TRBJ2-6, with D perhaps TRBD2 (7 bases). This CDR3 comprises 15 residues. Germline CDR1 reads SQVTM; CDR2 reads ANQGSEA. Trimming removed 6 bases from V and 0 bases from J, with 12 bases in between. In DNA, the CDR3 is TGCAGCGTAGGGGGGGCGAGCTCTGGGGCCAACGTCCTGACTTTC. Translated: CSVGGASSGANVLTF. Full variable domain (remainder filled in from reference TRBV29-1 and TRBJ2-6): SAVISQKPSRDICQRGTSLTIQCQVDSQVTMMFWYRQQPGQSLTLIATANQGSEATYESGFVIDKFPISRPNLTFSTLTVSNMSPEDSSIYLCSVGGASSGANVLTFGAGSRLTVL.

V and J are TRBV19 and TRBJ1-4; TRBD1 matches at 7 bases. Trimming removed 7 bases from V and 1 base from J; junction bases left unmatched: 0. The CDR3 covers 13 residues. Germline values: CDR1 LNHDA, CDR2 SQIVND (reference sequence). CDR3 coding DNA: TGTGCCAGTAACAGGGGAACTAATGAAAAACTGTTTTTT. This gives the protein CASNRGTNEKLFF.

The chain employs TRBV7-2 and TRBJ2-7, with 7 bases fitting TRBD1. CDR3 length: 14 amino acids. Trimming removed 4 bases from V and 2 bases from J; junction bases left unmatched: 5. Germline loops: CDR1 SGHTA, CDR2 FQGNSA. The CDR3 protein is CASSSRDSTYEQYF. CDR3 DNA sequence: TGTGCCAGCAGCTCCAGGGACAGTACCTACGAGCAGTACTTC.

CDR3 sequence: CASSPRAGGFQETQYF. DNA for the CDR3: TGTGCCAGCAGTCCCCGAGCGGGGGGGTTCCAAGAGACCCAGTACTTC. This sequence joins TRBV25-1 and TRBJ2-5, with 10 bases matching TRBD2. The CDR3 has 16 residues. The V segment lost 5 bases and the J segment 1 base; nucleotides outside the gene matches: 7. Germline V gene lookup returns CDR1 MGHDK and CDR2 SYGVNS.

V is TRBV6-5 and J is TRBJ1-2; 9 bases match TRBD1. The CDR3 spans 15 residues. Germline CDR1 MNHEY, CDR2 SVGAGI. V was clipped by 10 bases and J by 4 bases; unmatched bases: 13. The CDR3 DNA reads as TGTGCCACCATGACCCCCCGGGACAGGGCCTATGGCTACACCTTC. It translates to CATMTPRDRAYGYTF.

The table lists this clone with a few counts. The rearrangement joins TRBV4-3 to TRBJ1-6; D not certain. Germline V CDR1 and CDR2: LGHNA, YSLEER. The CDR3 contains 15 residues. V was pared by 4 bases and J by 10 bases, with 17 bases between. The CDR3 DNA reads as TGCGCCAGCAGCCTAGCCCTCGACGGGGAATCACCCCTCCACTTT. Its translation is CASSLALDGESPLHF.